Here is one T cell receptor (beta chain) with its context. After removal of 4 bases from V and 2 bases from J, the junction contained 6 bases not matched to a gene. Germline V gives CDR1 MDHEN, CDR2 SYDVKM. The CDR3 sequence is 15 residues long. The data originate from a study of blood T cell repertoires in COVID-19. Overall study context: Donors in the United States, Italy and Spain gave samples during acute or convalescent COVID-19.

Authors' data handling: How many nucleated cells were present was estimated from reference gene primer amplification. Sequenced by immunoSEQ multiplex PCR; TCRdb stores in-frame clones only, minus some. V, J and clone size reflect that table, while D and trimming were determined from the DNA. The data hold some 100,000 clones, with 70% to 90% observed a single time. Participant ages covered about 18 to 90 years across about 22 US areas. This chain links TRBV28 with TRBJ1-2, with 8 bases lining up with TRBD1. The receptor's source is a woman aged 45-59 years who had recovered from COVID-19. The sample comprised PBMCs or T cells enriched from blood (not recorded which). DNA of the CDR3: TGTGCCAGCAGTTCAGGGGGCTCTTGGAACTATGGCTACACCTTC. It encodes CASSSGGSWNYGYTF.